This T cell receptor beta chain was sequenced for a study of CD8 T cells in Susac syndrome. The study, taken as a whole, reports: In its TCR sequencing and HLA analysis, the study acknowledged that the number of individuals was relatively small.

cDNA came from around 0.5 to 1 ug RNA primed by random hexamers. The method of amplification for TCR beta CDR3 was immunoSEQ multiplex PCR, covering 54 Vbeta and 13 Jbeta. Each CDR3 protein is one row after TCRdb ran MiXCR on the immunoSEQ multiplex PCR reads. The repertoire holds some 220,000 distinct CDR3 sequences, with around 95% as singletons. This CDR3 is built from 14 residues. Germline V gene lookup returns CDR1 MNHEY and CDR2 SVGAGI. The trim removed 5 bases at V and 4 bases at J, leaving 7 bases unmatched. High-throughput TCR beta sequencing covered peripheral CD8+ and CD4+ T cells. While CD8+ and CD4+ T cells were isolated negatively, TEMRA cells were enriched by FACS. Turning to this clonotype: No antigen is known for it.

Sequenced: CD4+ T cells from PBMCs. The clonotype was recovered from a human donor with multiple sclerosis. J is TRBJ1-1 and V is TRBV6-5; 7 nucleotides match TRBD1. The CDR3 reads CASSRDRDRTEAFF. CDR3 in DNA: TGTGCCAGCAGTCGCGACAGGGATCGCACTGAAGCTTTCTTT.